The 28 T cell receptor beta chains below were found in one sample sequenced in a study of CD8+CD57+ T cells in acquired aplastic anemia. The template used for profiling TCR beta VDJ and CDR3 was genomic DNA. TCRdb called the reads again in MiXCR, with one record for every CDR3 protein. The sample holds some 410,000 distinct CDR3 sequences; 55% to 75% are singletons and the top ten take less than 4%. Sequencing used sorted CD4+, CD8+, or CD8+CD57+ T cells (not recorded which) from PBMCs. The origin of the receptors is a human donor in good health, serving as a control.

To note about this clonotype: At one of its ends the junction is not consistent with the germline gene, which may arise from a read error. V is TRBV7-6 and J is TRBJ2-5; D might be TRBD1 or TRBD2, each matching 7 bases. The CDR3 runs 16 residues. The germline gives CDR1 SGHVS, CDR2 FNYEAQ. The CDR3 region has the DNA TGTGCTAGCAGCTTCCTCCAGGGGGGGAGTGTGAAGCCCCAGTACTTC. Protein sequence: CASSFLQGGSVKPQYF.

This clonotype was detected only a few times. The chain couples TRBV4-1 to TRBJ1-1; 7 positions agree with TRBD1. From germline, CDR1 is MGHRA and CDR2 YSYEKL. There are 18 residues in the CDR3. The J segment lost 2 bases and the V segment lost 0 bases, leaving 12 bases of the junction unmatched. CDR3 region: CASSQDYTGAPGNTEAFF. DNA for the CDR3: TGCGCCAGCAGCCAAGATTACACAGGGGCGCCAGGCAACACTGAAGCTTTCTTT.

This clonotype was seen a single time. The chain links TRBV7-2 to TRBJ1-1; D is undetermined. Germline CDR1 and CDR2: SGHTA and FQGNSA. V was clipped by 5 bases and J by 5 bases, with 18 bases between them. CDR3 length: 15 residues. This CDR3 is CASSVEYYYKTEAFF. Written as DNA, the CDR3 is TGTGCCAGCAGCGTAGAGTACTACTATAAGACTGAAGCTTTCTTT.

The chain has TRBV5-1 and TRBJ2-2, with D uncertain. Germline values: CDR1 SGHRS, CDR2 YFSETQ. The CDR3 runs to 14 residues. V was clipped by 6 bases and J by 8 bases, with 17 bases between them. The CDR3 coding sequence is TGCGCCAGCAACTTCAGGCTCGGCTCTGGGGAGCTGTTTTTT. As protein: CASNFRLGSGELFF.

Turning to this clonotype: One end of the junction is discordant with germline, which a read error may explain. V is TRBV9 and J is TRBJ2-7; 8 bases map to TRBD2. This CDR3 is 15 amino acids long. Looked up from germline, CDR1 is SGDLS and CDR2 is YYNGEE. The CDR3 nucleotides are TGTGCCAGCGGCACGGGACTGGCGGGGGGCTACGGGCAGTACTTC. Encoded protein: CASGTGLAGGYGQYF.

In this sample, this clonotype turned up many times. The chain combines TRBV5-1 with TRBJ1-1; D is unresolved. The CDR3 consists of 15 residues. Germline assignment: CDR1 SGHRS and CDR2 YFSETQ. Trimming took 4 bases from V and 5 from J, leaving 18 bases between them. The CDR3 nucleotides read TGCGCCAGCAGCCCGACGACTACGAGGACTACTGAAGCTTTCTTT. Residues: CASSPTTTRTTEAFF. The full variable domain, with the rest looked up from reference TRBV5-1 and TRBJ1-1, is KAGVTQTPRYLIKTRGQQVTLSCSPISGHRSVSWYQQTPGQGLQFLFEYFSETQRNKGNFPGRFSGRQFSNSRSEMNVSTLELGDSALYLCASSPTTTRTTEAFFGQGTRLTVV.

V is TRBV29-1 and J is TRBJ1-1; 11 bases agree with TRBD1. Germline CDR1 is SQVTM and CDR2 is ANQGSEA. CDR3 length equals 16 residues. The CDR3 protein is CGSSRMGQGVNTEAFF. CDR3 in DNA: TGCGGCAGCAGCCGCATGGGACAGGGGGTAAACACTGAAGCTTTCTTT.

The sample holds a few counts of this clonotype. This chain links TRBV19 with TRBJ1-2; D not resolved. The ends were cut back, 0 bases at V and 4 bases at J, with 12 bases in the middle. The germline V gene has CDR1 LNHDA and CDR2 SQIVND (reference sequence). CDR3 length: 15 residues. In DNA, the CDR3 is TGTGCCAGTAGTATAGATCTCGGAAGCAGCTATGGCTACACCTTC. As protein: CASSIDLGSSYGYTF.

This clonotype was counted at least ten times. Here the CDR3 reads CASSDQRTAHWNTIYF. DNA for the CDR3: TGTGCCAGCAGTGATCAAAGGACGGCGCATTGGAACACCATATATTTT. J is TRBJ1-3 and V is TRBV25-1; D is unclear. CDR1 and CDR2 from the germline V gene are MGHDK and SYGVNS. The CDR3 spans 16 residues. The V and J ends lost 3 bases and 7 bases respectively, with 19 bases between them.

V and J are TRBV7-8 and TRBJ2-1, with 7 bases fitting TRBD1. V lost 5 bases, J lost 7 bases, and 5 bases stayed unmatched. The CDR3 contains 13 residues. Germline V gene sequence: CDR1 SGHVS, CDR2 FQNEAQ. This CDR3 reads CASSPTGPNEQFF. CDR3 in DNA: TGTGCCAGCAGCCCGACAGGGCCTAATGAGCAGTTCTTC.

The count of this clonotype is one. In this CDR3 the conserved last residue, phenylalanine or tryptophan, is missing, so a read error is likely. V is TRBV24-1 and J is TRBJ2-7; a weak D match, TRBD2 (6 bases). The CDR3 spans 16 residues. CDR1 is KGHDR and CDR2 is SFDVKD in the germline V gene. The CDR3 reads CAISESGTGRYYQQYC. CDR3 in DNA: TGTGCCATCAGTGAGTCCGGCACGGGGAGGTACTACCAGCAGTACTGC.

This CDR3 is CASSGALRGTQYF. The CDR3 nucleotides read TGCGCCAGCAGCGGGGCCTTACGAGGGACCCAGTACTTC. The V call is TRBV10-1, the J call TRBJ2-5; TRBD1 or TRBD2 may be the D gene (5 bases each). The CDR3 totals 13 residues. V shed 6 bases and J shed 7 bases, with 15 bases lying between them. From germline, CDR1 is WNHNN and CDR2 SYGVQD (reference sequence).

This sequence joins TRBV20-1 and TRBJ1-2, with D hard to call. V lost 1 base, J lost 6 bases, and 15 bases lay in between. Germline V gene data show CDR1 as DFQATT and CDR2 as SNEGSKA (reference sequence). This CDR3 has 14 residues. CDR3 amino acids: CSARGTPITDGYTF. As DNA, the CDR3 is TGCAGTGCTAGAGGGACTCCGATCACTGATGGCTACACCTTC.

This rearrangement joins TRBV7-9 to TRBJ1-2; D might be TRBD1 (6 bases). Germline V gene data show CDR1 as SEHNR and CDR2 as FQNEAQ (reference sequence). CDR3 length equals 14 residues. The V and J ends lost 4 bases and 14 bases respectively, with 23 bases between them. The CDR3, as DNA: TGTGCCAGCAGCTACGTTCCTTTACAGGGCACCTTGACCTTC. Encoded protein: CASSYVPLQGTLTF.

About this clonotype itself: The junction departs from germline at one end; a sequencing error may be responsible. The chain recombines TRBV15 with TRBJ1-2; perhaps TRBD1 as D (5 bases). There are 13 residues in the CDR3. Germline assignment: CDR1 LNHNV and CDR2 YYDKDF (reference sequence). The CDR3 here is CATSGGERGRRNF. The CDR3 coding sequence is TGTGCCACCAGCGGAGGGGAGCGGGGAAGGAGGAACTTC. The full variable domain, completed using reference TRBV15 and TRBJ1-2, is DAMVIQNPRYQVTQFGKPVTLSCSQTLNHNVMYWYQQKSSQAPKLLFHYYDKDFNNEADTPDNFQSRRPNTSFCFLDIRSPGLGDTAMYLCATSGGERGRRNFGSGTRLTVV.

This clonotype was recorded once. This chain connects TRBV11-2 to TRBJ1-6; D not certain. The CDR3 sequence is 16 residues long. CDR1 SGHAT and CDR2 FQNNGV come from the germline V gene. Trimming removed 2 bases from V and 7 bases from J, with 15 bases in between. The CDR3 sequence is CASSLRLEGGNSPLHF. The CDR3 DNA follows: TGTGCCAGCAGCTTACGACTAGAGGGTGGAAATTCACCCCTCCACTTT.

In its sample, this clonotype was seen many times. The rearrangement uses TRBV10-3 and TRBJ1-1; D is unclear. CDR1 is ENHRY, CDR2 SYGVKD, per germline. V was pared by 2 bases and J by 0 bases, with 4 bases between. The CDR3 contains 13 residues. In nucleotides, the CDR3 is TGTGCCATCAGTGAGGGGTTGAACACTGAAGCTTTCTTT. Translated, it gives CAISEGLNTEAFF.

On this clonotype itself: The junction shows a germline mismatch at one end, possibly a read error. The chain has TRBV5-8 and TRBJ1-2; D might be TRBD1 (6 bases). The CDR3 has 13 residues. CDR1 SGHTS and CDR2 YDEGEE come from the germline V gene. CDR3 residues: CASSLADRTRDSF. The CDR3 DNA reads as TGTGCCAGCAGCCTGGCGGACAGAACCCGAGACTCCTTC.

The sample holds many counts of this clonotype. The rearrangement uses TRBV9 and TRBJ1-1; no clear D. Germline CDR1 and CDR2: SGDLS and YYNGEE. This CDR3 has 14 residues. The germline V and J ends were trimmed by 1 base and 0 bases, with 7 bases remaining between them. The CDR3 DNA reads TGTGCCAGCAGCGTATTAGACTTGAACACTGAAGCTTTCTTT. Amino acids: CASSVLDLNTEAFF.

Concerning this clonotype: This CDR3 is missing its conserved last phenylalanine or tryptophan, likely due to a read error. The DNA is left out, because the CDR3 cannot be placed on it with certainty; the CDR3 is given as TCRdb lists it. The chain couples TRBV7-6 to TRBJ1-1. Looked up from germline, CDR1 is SGHVS and CDR2 is FNYEAQ. Ends included, the CDR3 has 13 residues. CDR3 residues: CASSLRESQYFLL.

This chain uses TRBV15 with TRBJ2-7; no reliable D call. Germline CDR1 is LNHNV and CDR2 is YYDKDF (reference sequence). The CDR3 extends over 14 amino acids. V lost 0 bases, J lost 3 bases, and 9 bases lay in between. CDR3 amino acids: CATSRDKGFYEQYF. The CDR3, as DNA: TGTGCCACCAGCAGAGACAAGGGTTTCTACGAGCAGTACTTC.

This clonotype was counted ten times or more. The rearrangement joins TRBV20-1 to TRBJ2-7; D may be TRBD1 (6 bases). CDR1 DFQATT and CDR2 SNEGSKA come from the germline V gene (reference sequence). This CDR3 has 12 residues. Trimming stripped 6 bases from V and 1 base from J, with 10 bases between. The DNA of the CDR3 is TGCAGTGCCAAACAGGGTTCCTACGAGCAGTACTTC. Its translation is CSAKQGSYEQYF.

Comment on this clonotype: No conserved phenylalanine or tryptophan is present at the end of the CDR3, so a read error is the likely explanation. The DNA is left out, because the CDR3 cannot be placed on it with certainty; the CDR3 is given as TCRdb lists it. V gene TRBV7-2 combines with J gene TRBJ2-7; TRBD1 is the table's D call, not checked against the DNA. 13 amino acids form the CDR3, both terminal residues included. Per germline, CDR1 SGHTA and CDR2 FQGNSA. CDR3 loop: CASSFRGAPGQPQ.

Points on this clonotype: Without the conserved terminal phenylalanine or tryptophan, this CDR3 likely stems from a read error. The chain is built from TRBV9 and TRBJ1-2; 7 nucleotides agree with TRBD1. The CDR3 totals 15 residues. Germline V gives CDR1 SGDLS, CDR2 YYNGEE. Trimming removed 3 bases from V and 4 bases from J; junction bases left unmatched: 9. The CDR3 DNA reads TGTGCCAGCAGCGCCCAGATGGGACAGTTCTATGGCTACACCGTC. This translates into CASSAQMGQFYGYTV.

The chain joins TRBV19 to TRBJ2-2; 11 positions agree with TRBD2. Germline CDR1 and CDR2: LNHDA and SQIVND (reference sequence). CDR3 length: 14 amino acids. V lost 8 bases to trimming and J lost 6 bases; unmatched junction nucleotides: 5. Written as DNA, the CDR3 is TGTGCCAGTTCCAAGGGACTAGCGGCCGGGGAGCTGTTTTTT. This translates into CASSKGLAAGELFF.

The chain has TRBV15 and TRBJ2-7; TRBD1 agrees at 7 bases. CDR1 is LNHNV and CDR2 is YYDKDF in the germline V gene (reference sequence). CDR3 length equals 14 residues. With V trimmed by 3 bases and J by 1 base, 3 bases remained unmatched. CDR3 nucleotides: TGTGCCACCAGCAGGGGGGACAGTTCCTACGAGCAGTACGTC. Its translation is CATSRGDSSYEQYV.

The chain recombines TRBV24-1 with TRBJ2-3, with D perhaps TRBD1 (5 bases). The end of the DNA aligns better with TRBJ2-7, so the J call may be wrong. This CDR3 contains 14 residues. The germline V gene encodes CDR1 KGHDR and CDR2 SFDVKD. The CDR3 loop reads CATYNTTDSDTQYF. The DNA of the CDR3 is TGTGCCACCTACAATACGACAGATTCCGACACGCAGTACTTC.

As for this clonotype: At one end, the junction sequence differs from germline, possibly due to a read error. V and J are TRBV20-1 and TRBJ2-1; D is undetermined. From germline, CDR1 is DFQATT and CDR2 SNEGSKA (reference sequence). This CDR3 comprises 11 residues. The CDR3 DNA follows: TGCAGTGCTAGCCAGCGCAATGCGCAGTTCTTC. The encoded protein is CSASQRNAQFF.